This T cell receptor beta chain came from a study of T cells in Graves' hyperthyroidism and ophthalmopathy. This clonotype appeared a few times. Amplification of TCR beta CDR3 regions was performed using RNA transcripts as template. The HTBI set primed first-round TCR CDR3 RT-PCR. Via MiXCR, TCRdb re-called the multiplex PCR reads, giving one row per CDR3 protein. The sample holds a few hundred thousand distinct CDR3 sequences, nearly 15% seen once. This sample holds PBMCs from roughly 10 ml fresh peripheral blood. This TCR was recovered from an older woman with Graves' ophthalmopathy. The sequencing sample was made of blood.

CDR3 region: CAWSLGTLQETQYF. The DNA of the CDR3 is TGTGCCTGGAGTCTGGGCACCCTCCAAGAGACCCAGTACTTC. J is TRBJ2-5 and V is TRBV30; D is uncertain. Trimming removed 2 bases from V and 1 base from J, with 11 bases in between. The CDR3 runs to 14 residues. In germline, CDR1 is GTSNPN, CDR2 SVGIG (reference sequence).